This passage covers 15 T cell receptor beta chains from one sample sequenced in a study of CD8+CD57+ T cells in acquired aplastic anemia. Sequencing involved patients with CD8+CD57+ cell expansion previously shown by flow cytometry. Genomic DNA was employed as the template in profiling TCR beta VDJ and CDR3. TCRdb fed the reads into MiXCR, producing one record per CDR3 protein. The profile covers roughly 250,000 distinct CDR3 sequences, with about 44% appearing a single time and about 7.8% taken by the ten largest. Material: sorted CD4+, CD8+, or CD8+CD57+ T cells (not recorded which) from PBMCs. Receptors originate from a human donor with aplastic anemia.

Remarks on this clonotype: Since a much larger clone is just one base distant, this may be a read error. The chain uses TRBV7-9 and TRBJ1-1; maybe TRBD1 (5 bases). Germline V gene lookup returns CDR1 SEHNR and CDR2 FQNEAQ (reference sequence). The V end lost 5 bases, the J end lost 6 bases, and 16 bases lay between the germline ends. There are 14 residues in the CDR3. As DNA, the CDR3 is TGTGCCAGCAGCGCAACCGGGACCCCTCCTGAAGCTTTCTTT. Translated: CASSATGTPPEAFF.

This sequence joins TRBV15 and TRBJ2-7, with 9 bases lining up with TRBD1. V trimming: 3 bases; J trimming: 6 bases; junction bases outside the gene matches: 9. This CDR3 contains 15 residues. Germline assignment: CDR1 LNHNV and CDR2 YYDKDF (reference sequence). The CDR3 nucleotides are TGTGCCACCAGCAGGGGACAGGGAACTACTCGCGAGCAGTACTTC. Protein product: CATSRGQGTTREQYF.

This clonotype was detected a few times. With a much larger clone just one base away, this may be a read error. V usage is TRBV7-9 and J usage is TRBJ1-3, with a possible D match to TRBD1 (5 bases). The CDR3 is 15 amino acids. Germline CDR1 SEHNR, CDR2 FQNEAQ (reference sequence). As DNA, the CDR3 is TGTGTCAGCAGCTCCCGGGGGAGCTCTGGAAACACCATATATTTT. It is translated as CVSSSRGSSGNTIYF.

This clonotype was detected many times. The chain combines TRBV13 with TRBJ1-3; D remains unclear. The CDR3 extends over 13 amino acids. The V and J ends lost 5 bases and 1 base respectively, with 6 bases between them. Germline CDR1 reads PRHDT; CDR2 reads FYEKMQ (reference sequence). The CDR3 bases are TGTGCCAGCAGCCGTCAATCTGGAAACACCATATATTTT. This codes for CASSRQSGNTIYF.

This clonotype came up many times. The genes are TRBV7-9 and TRBJ2-4; TRBD1 matches at 7 bases. This CDR3 region has 18 residues. Germline values: CDR1 SEHNR, CDR2 FQNEAQ (reference sequence). Germline trimming cut 6 bases from V and 0 bases from J; bases unmatched to any gene: 14. The CDR3 is CASSPTGVVELAKNIQYF. Here the CDR3 DNA reads TGTGCCAGCAGTCCAACAGGGGTTGTTGAACTAGCCAAAAACATTCAGTACTTC.

This clonotype was seen ten or more times. This chain connects TRBV11-2 to TRBJ1-6; unclear D gene. In germline, CDR1 is SGHAT, CDR2 FQNNGV. V shed 5 bases and J shed 7 bases, with 18 bases lying between them. This CDR3 has 16 amino acids. The CDR3 DNA reads as TGTGCCAGCAGCGGTACCTCTTGGGAGCGCAATTCACCCCTCCACTTT. Protein sequence: CASSGTSWERNSPLHF.

This rearrangement joins TRBV19 to TRBJ2-1; 16 positions agree with TRBD2. Germline CDR1 LNHDA, CDR2 SQIVND (reference sequence). There are 16 residues in the CDR3. V was pared by 9 bases and J by 7 bases, with 9 bases of the junction left unmatched. The CDR3: CASTPGLAGGPNEQFF. DNA for the CDR3: TGTGCCAGCACGCCGGGACTAGCGGGGGGGCCAAATGAGCAGTTCTTC.

The chain employs TRBV15 and TRBJ2-3, with 8 bases matching TRBD1. Germline trimming cut 3 bases from V and 4 bases from J; bases unmatched to any gene: 3. The CDR3 has 14 amino acids. Germline assignment: CDR1 LNHNV and CDR2 YYDKDF (reference sequence). CDR3 DNA: TGTGCCACCAGCAGCGGACAGGGCCCAGATACGCAGTATTTT. It encodes CATSSGQGPDTQYF. The full variable domain, with the rest looked up from reference TRBV15 and TRBJ2-3, is DAMVIQNPRYQVTQFGKPVTLSCSQTLNHNVMYWYQQKSSQAPKLLFHYYDKDFNNEADTPDNFQSRRPNTSFCFLDIRSPGLGDTAMYLCATSSGQGPDTQYFGPGTRLTVL.

This clonotype was seen repeatedly, ten times or more. V usage is TRBV29-1 and J usage is TRBJ1-4; D possibly corresponds to TRBD1 (5 bases). Between the trimmed V and J ends, which lost 1 base and 4 bases, there was a span of 10 bases. The CDR3 is 14 amino acids. CDR1 and CDR2 (germline): SQVTM, ANQGSEA. The DNA for the CDR3 is TGCAGCGTTGAAGTGAGGGGACGTAATGAAAAACTGTTTTTT. The encoded protein is CSVEVRGRNEKLFF.

This clonotype was detected many times. The J gene is TRBJ1-2, the V gene TRBV9; D is perhaps TRBD1 (5 bases). Germline-derived CDR1 and CDR2 are SGDLS and YYNGEE. The V and J ends lost 7 bases and 5 bases respectively, with 12 bases between them. The CDR3 totals 12 residues. The CDR3 coding sequence is TGTGCCAGCGACAGCGCTTCGTATGGCTACACCTTC. Its translation: CASDSASYGYTF.

Points on this clonotype: Here the CDR3 omits its conserved ending phenylalanine or tryptophan, so a read error is the likely source. The chain employs TRBV19 and TRBJ2-3, with D unresolved. Germline CDR1 and CDR2: LNHDA and SQIVND (reference sequence). This CDR3 spans 11 amino acids. Trimming left V 7 bases short and J 12 bases short, with 14 bases between. The CDR3 coding sequence is TGTGCCAGTACCGGCCGAACTACACAGTATCCT. It codes for CASTGRTTQYP.

V gene TRBV6-5 combines with J gene TRBJ1-5, with 9 bases that match TRBD1. V lost 5 bases, J lost 14 bases, and 13 bases stayed unmatched. This CDR3 contains 14 residues. Germline CDR1 and CDR2: MNHEY and SVGAGI. CDR3 nucleotide sequence: TGTGCCAGCAGTAGCCGGGACAGGGAATTGTACGAGCATTTT. This sequence encodes CASSSRDRELYEHF.

The J gene is TRBJ2-1, the V gene TRBV24-1, with 9 bases identical to TRBD2. The CDR3 contains 16 residues. V lost 5 bases and J lost 7; bases outside the gene matches: 11. Germline CDR1 and CDR2: KGHDR and SFDVKD. CDR3 amino acids: CATSATSGTKGNEQFF. DNA of the CDR3: TGTGCCACCAGTGCGACTAGCGGTACGAAGGGGAATGAGCAGTTCTTC.

This chain uses TRBV7-9 with TRBJ1-2; no firm D call. The V gene's germline CDR1 is SEHNR and CDR2 FQNEAQ (reference sequence). The CDR3 sequence is 14 residues long. Trimming took off 3 bases at V and 4 bases at J, with 12 bases between the two ends. The CDR3 bases are TGTGCCAGCAGCTTCCAGGTCCCCGTCTATGGCTACACCTTC. Protein sequence: CASSFQVPVYGYTF.

This chain joins TRBV7-8 and TRBJ2-3; 7 bases agree with TRBD2. The J segment lost 1 base and the V segment lost 4 bases, leaving 5 bases of the junction unmatched. CDR1 is SGHVS and CDR2 is FQNEAQ in the germline V gene. This CDR3 is built from 15 residues. The CDR3 is CASSWEGRGTDTQYF. CDR3 in DNA: TGTGCCAGCAGCTGGGAGGGCCGAGGCACAGATACGCAGTATTTT.